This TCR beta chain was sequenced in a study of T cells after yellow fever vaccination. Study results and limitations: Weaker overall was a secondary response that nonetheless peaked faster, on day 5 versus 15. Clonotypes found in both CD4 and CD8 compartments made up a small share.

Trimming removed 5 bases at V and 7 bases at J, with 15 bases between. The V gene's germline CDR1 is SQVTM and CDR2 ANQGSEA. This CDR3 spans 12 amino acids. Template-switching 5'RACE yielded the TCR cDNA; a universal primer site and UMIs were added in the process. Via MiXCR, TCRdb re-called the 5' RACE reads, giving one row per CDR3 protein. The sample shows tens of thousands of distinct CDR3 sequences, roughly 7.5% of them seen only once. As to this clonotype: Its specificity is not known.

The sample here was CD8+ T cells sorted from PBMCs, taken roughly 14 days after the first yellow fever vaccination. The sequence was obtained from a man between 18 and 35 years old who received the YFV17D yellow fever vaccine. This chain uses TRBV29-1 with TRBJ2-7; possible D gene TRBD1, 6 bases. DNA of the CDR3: TGCAGCGTTATAACAGGGTTGGGTGAGCAGTACGTC. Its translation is CSVITGLGEQYV.